The 27 T cell receptor beta chains given below trace back to one sample, sequenced in a study of OX40 agonist ivuxolimab in advanced cancers. The protocol was immunoSEQ multiplex PCR, while the TCRdb copy is restricted to in-frame clones and leaves out a portion. In the table there are 65,000 to 90,000 clones, roughly 80% of which are singletons. This specimen was CD4+ or CD8+ T cells sorted from blood, taken in a trial of the OX40 agonist ivuxolimab. These receptors were obtained from an adult with an advanced solid tumor such as melanoma, head and neck, liver or kidney cancer.

Comments on this clone: Other DNA sequences from this sample encode an identical CDR3 as well. The gene calls are TRBV25-1 and TRBJ2-2; possible D gene TRBD1, 6 bases. The CDR3 is 17 amino acids. V was clipped by 3 bases and J by 1 base, with 15 bases between them. In germline, CDR1 is MGHDK, CDR2 SYGVNS. Here the CDR3 reads CASSESRDTLNTGELFF. The CDR3 DNA reads TGTGCCAGCAGTGAGTCCCGGGACACGCTGAACACCGGGGAGCTGTTTTTT.

The chain combines TRBV29-1 with TRBJ1-4; possible D gene TRBD1, 6 bases. Germline V gives CDR1 SQVTM, CDR2 ANQGSEA. The CDR3 length is 15 residues. Trimming removed 4 bases from V and 2 bases from J, with 14 bases in between. The CDR3 spells CSVGGRDRTNEKLFF. CDR3 nucleotides: TGCAGCGTTGGCGGCAGAGACAGGACTAATGAAAAACTGTTTTTT.

CDR3 amino acids: CASSMTVNQPQHF. The CDR3 nucleotides are TGTGCCAGTAGTATGACAGTGAATCAGCCCCAGCATTTT. J is TRBJ1-5 and V is TRBV19, with D possibly matching TRBD1 (5 bases). Trimming stripped 3 bases from V and 4 bases from J, with 7 bases between. Germline lookup yields CDR1 LNHDA and CDR2 SQIVND (reference sequence). This CDR3 spans 13 amino acids.

V and J are TRBV28 and TRBJ2-7, with 9 bases that match TRBD2. Trimming took 3 bases from V and 3 from J; bases not matched to a gene: 12. Germline V gives CDR1 MDHEN, CDR2 SYDVKM. CDR3 size: 17 residues. The CDR3 coding sequence is TGTGCCAGCAGTTTGAATCTGGTGCTAGCGGGGCTCTACGAGCAGTACTTC. Residues: CASSLNLVLAGLYEQYF.

The rearrangement joins TRBV7-9 to TRBJ2-7; D is uncertain. V lost 3 bases and J 0 bases, leaving 9 bases between the germline ends. In germline, CDR1 is SEHNR, CDR2 FQNEAQ (reference sequence). The CDR3 runs 14 residues. CDR3 bases: TGTGCCAGCAGCTTCAAGAACAGCTCCTACGAGCAGTACGTC. Its translation is CASSFKNSSYEQYV.

The rearrangement uses TRBV19 and TRBJ1-1, with D tentatively TRBD1 (5 bases). Germline V gene data show CDR1 as LNHDA and CDR2 as SQIVND (reference sequence). Trimming took off 5 bases at V and 1 base at J, with 11 bases between the two ends. This CDR3 has 14 residues. The CDR3 sequence is CASSFDSSNTEAFF. As DNA, the CDR3 is TGTGCCAGTAGTTTCGACAGTTCGAACACTGAAGCTTTCTTT.

This chain connects TRBV29-1 to TRBJ1-2; TRBD1 matches 9 bases. The CDR3 covers 13 residues. V lost 7 bases, J lost 3 bases, and 6 bases stayed unmatched. Germline values: CDR1 SQVTM, CDR2 ANQGSEA. In nucleotides, the CDR3 is TGCAGCGCGTCCCGGACAGGGGACTATGGCTACACCTTC. Protein product: CSASRTGDYGYTF.

The rearrangement links TRBV7-2 to TRBJ1-4, with D possibly matching TRBD1 (5 bases). Trimming removed 5 bases from V and 3 bases from J, with 13 bases in between. From germline, CDR1 is SGHTA and CDR2 FQGNSA. The CDR3 sequence is 15 residues long. The chain's CDR3 is CASSINRPPNEKLFF. As DNA, the CDR3 is TGTGCCAGCAGCATAAACAGGCCGCCTAATGAAAAACTGTTTTTT.

The chain has TRBV7-3 and TRBJ1-4; a possible D gene is TRBD1 (5 bases). The CDR3 consists of 16 residues. Germline values: CDR1 SGHTA, CDR2 FQGTGA. V lost 3 bases, J lost 0 bases, and 11 bases lay in between. The CDR3 sequence is CASSFSDNSTNEKLFF. Here the CDR3 DNA reads TGTGCCAGCAGCTTTTCGGACAATTCAACTAATGAAAAACTGTTTTTT.

V gene TRBV7-2 combines with J gene TRBJ1-2, with D tentatively TRBD1 (5 bases). From germline, CDR1 is SGHTA and CDR2 FQGNSA. Trimming stripped 1 base from V and 4 bases from J, with 10 bases between. The CDR3 loop spans 14 amino acids. The CDR3 bases are TGTGCCAGCAGCTTAGACTCTGGGGGCTATGGCTACACCTTC. Protein product: CASSLDSGGYGYTF.

This clone came up a few times. The rearrangement joins TRBV9 to TRBJ2-1; tentatively, D is TRBD1 (5 bases). V was trimmed by 2 bases and J by 4 bases, leaving 13 bases between them. This CDR3 spans 15 amino acids. Germline V gene lookup returns CDR1 SGDLS and CDR2 YYNGEE. Written as DNA, the CDR3 is TGTGCCAGCAGCGTGGGGCAGGGTCAATACAATGAGCAGTTCTTC. As protein: CASSVGQGQYNEQFF.

The chain uses TRBV10-3 and TRBJ1-3; TRBD1 aligns across 7 bases. J was trimmed by 2 bases and V by 7 bases; bases with no gene match: 11. The germline V gene has CDR1 ENHRY and CDR2 SYGVKD. The CDR3 consists of 16 residues. CDR3 DNA: TGTGCCATCACCCCTTTTGAACAGGGGCCTGGAAACACCATATATTTT. Its translation: CAITPFEQGPGNTIYF.

The V call is TRBV18, the J call TRBJ2-7; possibly TRBD1 for D (6 bases). CDR1 and CDR2 from the germline V gene are KGHSH and LQKENI. The V and J ends lost 0 bases and 2 bases respectively, with 11 bases between them. The CDR3 totals 15 residues. Here the CDR3 reads CASSPPTGNTYEQYF. The CDR3, as DNA: TGTGCCAGCTCACCACCTACAGGGAACACCTACGAGCAGTACTTC.

The V gene is TRBV28, the J gene TRBJ1-3, with D unclear. Trimming stripped 7 bases from V and 0 bases from J, with 16 bases between. The CDR3 runs 16 residues. Per the germline V gene, CDR1 is MDHEN and CDR2 is SYDVKM. CDR3 sequence reads: CASTRGGQLSGNTIYF. The CDR3 region has the DNA TGTGCCAGCACCCGAGGAGGGCAACTCTCTGGAAACACCATATATTTT. Filled out from reference TRBV28 and TRBJ1-3, the complete variable domain reads DVKVTQSSRYLVKRTGEKVFLECVQDMDHENMFWYRQDPGLGLRLIYFSYDVKMKEKGDIPEGYSVSREKKERFSLILESASTNQTSMYLCASTRGGQLSGNTIYFGEGSWLTVV.

The rearrangement links TRBV5-4 to TRBJ2-2, with 8 nucleotides matching TRBD1. This CDR3 has 16 residues. V lost 4 bases to trimming and J lost 4 bases; unmatched junction nucleotides: 9. Germline V gene data show CDR1 as SGHNT and CDR2 as YYREEE (reference sequence). CDR3 region: CASSPGGVGGTGELFF. The CDR3 bases are TGTGCCAGCAGCCCAGGGGGCGTGGGTGGCACCGGGGAGCTGTTTTTT.

The chain links TRBV5-4 to TRBJ2-2, with TRBD1 matching 7 bases. This CDR3 contains 15 residues. Per germline, CDR1 SGHNT and CDR2 YYREEE (reference sequence). V lost 4 bases and J lost 6; bases outside the gene matches: 9. CDR3 nucleotide sequence: TGTGCCAGCAGCGAAGGGGGCGCAGGGGCCGGGGAGCTGTTTTTT. It translates to CASSEGGAGAGELFF. The full variable domain, with the rest looked up from reference TRBV5-4 and TRBJ2-2, is ETGVTQSPTHLIKTRGQQVTLRCSSQSGHNTVSWYQQALGQGPQFIFQYYREEENGRGNFPPRFSGLQFPNYSSELNVNALELDDSALYLCASSEGGAGAGELFFGEGSRLTVL.

The CDR3 region is CASSLDPGYEQYV. The CDR3 region has the DNA TGTGCCAGCAGCTTAGATCCAGGGTACGAGCAGTACGTC. J is TRBJ2-7 and V is TRBV11-2; the D gene is possibly TRBD1 (5 bases). Germline-derived CDR1 and CDR2 are SGHAT and FQNNGV. The V and J ends lost 0 bases and 4 bases respectively, with 7 bases between them. The CDR3 sequence is 13 residues long.

The chain joins TRBV10-3 to TRBJ1-1; tentative D call: TRBD1 (6 bases). The CDR3 runs 15 residues. Trimming removed 0 bases at V and 3 bases at J, with 11 bases between. Germline-derived CDR1 and CDR2 are ENHRY and SYGVKD. Here the CDR3 reads CAISESRGRDTEAFF. The CDR3, as DNA: TGTGCCATCAGTGAGTCACGGGGGCGAGACACTGAAGCTTTCTTT.

The chain uses TRBV28 and TRBJ1-2; TRBD1 might be the D (5 bases). V shed 5 bases and J shed 2 bases, with 15 bases lying between them. This CDR3 is 15 amino acids long. Germline lookup yields CDR1 MDHEN and CDR2 SYDVKM. The CDR3 sequence: CASSQSGRLNYGYTF. In nucleotides, the CDR3 is TGTGCCAGCAGTCAGTCGGGACGGCTAAACTATGGCTACACCTTC.

The chain has TRBV27 and TRBJ1-6; D remains unclear. This CDR3 spans 13 amino acids. V shed 3 bases and J shed 3 bases, with 3 bases lying between them. Germline CDR1 and CDR2: MNHEY and SMNVEV (reference sequence). The CDR3 is CASSFYYNSPLHF. DNA for the CDR3: TGTGCCAGCAGTTTCTACTATAATTCACCCCTCCACTTT.

The rearrangement joins TRBV4-3 to TRBJ2-2; D possibly corresponds to TRBD1 (5 bases). The V gene lost 6 bases and the J gene lost 2 bases, with 10 bases spanning the gap. Germline V gene sequence: CDR1 LGHNA, CDR2 YSLEER. This CDR3 region has 14 residues. This CDR3 reads CASRGEINTGELFF. As DNA, the CDR3 is TGCGCCAGCAGAGGGGAAATTAACACCGGGGAGCTGTTTTTT.

The chain has TRBV18 and TRBJ1-1; no clear D gene. Germline CDR1 is KGHSH and CDR2 is LQKENI. V lost 1 base and J 3 bases, leaving 9 bases between the germline ends. This CDR3 region has 14 residues. CDR3 protein: CASSPLRMDTEAFF. DNA of the CDR3: TGTGCCAGCTCACCACTCCGTATGGACACTGAAGCTTTCTTT.

V usage is TRBV5-4 and J usage is TRBJ2-5, with 7 bases that match TRBD1. This CDR3 has 13 amino acids. Germline V gene lookup returns CDR1 SGHNT and CDR2 YYREEE (reference sequence). With V trimmed by 1 base and J by 4 bases, 1 base remained unmatched. CDR3 nucleotide sequence: TGTGCCAGCAGCTTGTACAGGGGAGAGACCCAGTACTTC. As protein: CASSLYRGETQYF. The variable domain in full, completed from reference TRBV5-4 and TRBJ2-5, reads ETGVTQSPTHLIKTRGQQVTLRCSSQSGHNTVSWYQQALGQGPQFIFQYYREEENGRGNFPPRFSGLQFPNYSSELNVNALELDDSALYLCASSLYRGETQYFGPGTRLLVL.

The chain joins TRBV28 to TRBJ1-6; the D gene is possibly TRBD1 (6 bases). The germline V gene encodes CDR1 MDHEN and CDR2 SYDVKM. This CDR3 contains 15 residues. V was shortened by 1 base and J by 8 bases, with 12 bases between the two germline ends. The CDR3 coding sequence is TGTGCCAGCAGTTTATCTCAGGGGAAGCATTCACCCCTCCACTTT. Its protein product is CASSLSQGKHSPLHF.

The chain joins TRBV5-1 to TRBJ2-6; 9 bases are shared with TRBD2. With V trimmed by 1 base and J by 2 bases, 4 bases remained unmatched. CDR3 length equals 17 residues. Germline CDR1 is SGHRS and CDR2 is YFSETQ. Here the CDR3 DNA reads TGCGCCAGCAGCTTGTCTAGCGGGGTCCCTGGGGCCAACGTCCTGACTTTC. Its protein is CASSLSSGVPGANVLTF. Full variable domain (missing parts from reference TRBV5-1 and TRBJ2-6): KAGVTQTPRYLIKTRGQQVTLSCSPISGHRSVSWYQQTPGQGLQFLFEYFSETQRNKGNFPGRFSGRQFSNSRSEMNVSTLELGDSALYLCASSLSSGVPGANVLTFGAGSRLTVL.

CDR3: CASSSPWTGGEQYF. DNA for the CDR3: TGTGCCAGCAGCTCCCCCTGGACAGGGGGCGAGCAGTACTTC. The chain combines TRBV7-2 with TRBJ2-7, with 10 bases matching TRBD1. The CDR3 consists of 14 residues. Germline lookup yields CDR1 SGHTA and CDR2 FQGNSA. With V trimmed by 4 bases and J by 6 bases, 6 bases remained unmatched.

This clone showed up just a few times. The chain combines TRBV4-3 with TRBJ1-1, with D perhaps matching TRBD1 (5 bases). Germline V CDR1 and CDR2: LGHNA, YSLEER. The V end lost 4 bases, the J end lost 5 bases, and 14 bases lay between the germline ends. CDR3 length: 14 residues. The CDR3 DNA reads TGCGCCAGCAGCCTCTCCAGGGCAGGGACTGAAGCTTTCTTT. Its protein product is CASSLSRAGTEAFF.